This T cell receptor beta chain was identified in a study of cytomegalovirus exposure and HLA in healthy donors. Broader study findings: Rarity characterized most TCR sequences, yet some public TCRs appeared in many donors.

This CDR3 comprises 15 residues. Germline CDR1 reads SEHNR; CDR2 reads FQNEAQ (reference sequence). J gave up 8 bases and V 0 bases, and 8 bases lay outside the gene matches. Comment on this clone: Its antigen is currently unknown.

Produced via immunoSEQ multiplex PCR; TCRdb's table is partial and in-frame only. The sample contains roughly 140,000 clones, roughly 92% of which appear only once. Sequences were obtained from PBMCs. This chain links TRBV7-9 with TRBJ1-2; 8 nucleotides align to TRBD1. The TCR originated in a man aged 18 to 30 in good health and CMV-seronegative. The CDR3 DNA is TGTGCCAGCAGCTTAGCTGGGACAGGTCCTTCGGGCTACACCTTC. Its translation: CASSLAGTGPSGYTF. The variable domain in full, completed from reference TRBV7-9 and TRBJ1-2, reads DTGVSQNPRHKITKRGQNVTFRCDPISEHNRLYWYRQTLGQGPEFLTYFQNEAQLEKSRLLSDRFSAERPKGSFSTLEIQRTEQGDSAMYLCASSLAGTGPSGYTFGSGTRLTVV.